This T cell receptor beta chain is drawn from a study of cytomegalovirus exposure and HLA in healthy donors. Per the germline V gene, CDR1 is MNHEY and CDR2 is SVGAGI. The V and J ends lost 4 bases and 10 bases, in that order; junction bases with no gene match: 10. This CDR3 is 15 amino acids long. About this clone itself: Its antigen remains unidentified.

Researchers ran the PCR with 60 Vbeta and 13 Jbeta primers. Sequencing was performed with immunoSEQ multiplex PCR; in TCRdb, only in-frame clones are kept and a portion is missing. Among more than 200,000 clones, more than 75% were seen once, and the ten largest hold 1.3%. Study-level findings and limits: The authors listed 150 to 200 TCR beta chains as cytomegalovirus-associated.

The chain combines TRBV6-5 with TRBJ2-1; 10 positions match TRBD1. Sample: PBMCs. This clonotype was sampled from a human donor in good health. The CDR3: CASSWDRGEGNEQFF. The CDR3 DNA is TGTGCCAGCAGTTGGGACAGGGGAGAGGGTAACGAGCAGTTCTTC.